This T cell receptor (beta chain) originates from a study of blood T cell repertoires in COVID-19 (dated by TCRdb to 2019 to 2021). Notes on the research overall: Samples from collaborators originated in the United States, Italy and Spain and spanned both the acute and convalescent phases of COVID-19. The samples were drawn from two sources: the first 160 participants of the ongoing ImmuneRACE study, and 1,000 to 1,500 subjects contributed by 6 global collaborators. Where available, HLA class I and class II types were taken from metadata supplied by the sample provider and were not determined by assay-based typing. Deeply sampled blood TCRbeta repertoires from subjects exposed to, actively infected with, or recovered from COVID-19 were included in the dataset. The prospective study material was composed of cDNA or gDNA derived from T cells, B-cell-depleted T cells, or PBMCs. The repertoires were made available in a free public database intended to serve as a resource for research on the immune response to SARS-CoV-2. A de-identified subject ID, COVID-19 status, age in years and sex were almost always included in the sample metadata. Paper-wide results and their limitations: The amount of clinical and demographic metadata varied by source and participant and was provided uncurated.

The CDR3 runs 13 residues from the cysteine to the phenylalanine. Solely the CDR3 DNA is kept, with 39 bases framed from the first base. Taken from the germline V gene (reference sequence), the CDR1 and CDR2 loops are WNHNN and SYGVQD. V is clipped by 1 base and J by 6 bases, and the sequence between their germline boundaries is 9 bases long. On this clone itself: Which antigen it targets is not known. Base qualities are not provided; no much larger clone lies one nucleotide away.

The immunoSEQ Assay, a bias-controlled multiplex PCR, was used to amplify TCRbeta CDR3 regions from genomic DNA. Turning to the authors' computational methods: The number of nucleated cells in each sample was estimated by amplification of reference gene primers within the assay. To quantify the absolute abundance of each unique TCRbeta CDR3 rearrangement, sequence reads were collapsed and filtered. For each sample, productive Simpson clonality was calculated as the square root of Simpson's diversity index over productive rearrangements. This is the immuneACCESS table as TCRdb keeps it, with only in-frame sequences that have V and J called. A part of the clones is gone; compared with another copy, unresolved V genes explain less than half, and the rest is unexplained. The V and J calls and clone size come from that table; D and trimming were worked out from the DNA. The sample includes approximately 140,000 clones, with 86% observed a single time. About 8% of the sample is taken by the ten largest.

Whole blood was collected in K2EDTA tubes by collaborating institutions according to the institutions' own protocols. Collaborator samples were shipped for TCRbeta analysis as frozen whole blood, isolated PBMCs, or DNA extracted from either sample type. The V and J genes are TRBV10-1 and TRBJ1-1; TRBD1 is a weak D gene call, 5 bases matching. The sequencing sample was made of peripheral blood. The receptor was derived from a woman aged 55-69 years with acute or convalescent COVID-19. The DNA reads TGCGCCAGCAGTGAGTATTGGGGCTCTGAAGCTTTCTTT. It translates to CASSEYWGSEAFF.